This is a list of T cell receptor beta chains from one sample in a study of blood T cells in healthy people across ages. TCRdb reprocessed the 5' RACE reads via MiXCR and lists one record per CDR3 protein. The sample contains about 590,000 distinct CDR3 sequences, roughly 30% of which appear only once. The sample was blood. The receptors were gathered from a woman older than 75 in good health. Each CDR3 is given with its conserved first and last residue. Each record gives: J gene, clone size, V gene, D gene, CDR3 DNA, CDR3 protein. D genes are given only for firm matches. Some rows mark clone size as missing; the rest say once, few, many or name a class of expanded clone.

TRBJ2-1 many TRBV4-3 NA TGCGCCAGCAGCCAGGGGGCTCCTGGCTACAATGAGCAGTTCTTC CASSQGAPGYNEQFF
TRBJ2-5 NA TRBV6-2/TRBV6-3 NA TGTGCCAGCAGTTACTCGAAGGTTGGATGGCAAGAGACCCAGTACTTC CASSYSKVGWQETQYF
TRBJ2-4 many TRBV19 TRBD2 TGTGCCAGTAGTATAGCTACTAGCGGGGGCCAACTAGCCAAAAACATTCAGTACTTC CASSIATSGGQLAKNIQYF
TRBJ1-5 few TRBV20-1 NA TGCAGTGCTCCCCGGACCGAAGGAAGTCAGCCCCAGCATTTT CSAPRTEGSQPQHF
TRBJ2-1 many TRBV4-3 TRBD2 TGCGCCAGCAGCCAACATACTAGCGGGGGGGTCGGGGGGCAGTTCTTC CASSQHTSGGVGGQFF
TRBJ2-5 once TRBV5-1 NA TGCGCCAGCAGCTTGGGTATACAAGAGGGAGAGACCCAGTACTTC CASSLGIQEGETQYF
TRBJ1-1 NA TRBV10-2 TRBD1 TGCGCCAGCAGCGAGGGACAGAGAGACACTGAAGCTTTCTTT CASSEGQRDTEAFF
TRBJ2-1 many TRBV20-1 NA TGCAGTGCCGTACCGGACGGCTACAATGAGCAGTTCTTC CSAVPDGYNEQFF
TRBJ2-1 few TRBV6-5 NA TGTGCCAGCAGCGCGCGGGGGCTTGGCGATGAGCAGTTCTTC CASSARGLGDEQFF
TRBJ2-3 many TRBV3-1 NA TGTGCCAGCAGCCCCCGGGGCTCTAGCACAGATACGCAGTATTTT CASSPRGSSTDTQYF
TRBJ2-7 once TRBV13 NA TGTGCCAGCAGTTTTAATAGGCGGGCGCTCTACGAGCAGTACTTC CASSFNRRALYEQYF
TRBJ1-2 many TRBV4-1 NA TGCGCCAGCAGCCCCCTCGACATGGGCTTTCGGGTCGGAGGCTACACCTTC CASSPLDMGFRVGGYTF
TRBJ1-1 few TRBV6-5 NA TGTGCCAGCAGTTTTCTCGGCCCCGGGGGTGAAGCTTTCTTT CASSFLGPGGEAFF
TRBJ2-7 many TRBV4-3 NA TGCGCCAGCAGCCACAACGGCTACGAGCAGTACTTC CASSHNGYEQYF
TRBJ1-2 many TRBV6-5 NA TGTGCCAGCAGCCCCTACACAGGGAACTATGGCTACACCTTC CASSPYTGNYGYTF
TRBJ1-2 many TRBV20-1 TRBD1 TGCAGTGCTAGGCCTCCGGGACAGACTAACTATGGCTACACCTTC CSARPPGQTNYGYTF
TRBJ2-1 many TRBV5-4 NA TGTGCCAGCAGCTCCACGGTTGGCTCCTACAATGAGCAGTTCTTC CASSSTVGSYNEQFF
TRBJ1-2 many TRBV6-6 TRBD1 TGTGCCAGCAGTCAGGGCAGGGGGTTGCCCTATGGCTACACCTTC CASSQGRGLPYGYTF
TRBJ2-7 many TRBV7-3 NA TGTGCCAGCAGCCCATCTGCCAGCCCCTCCTACGAGCAGTACTTC CASSPSASPSYEQYF
TRBJ1-2 NA TRBV30 NA TGTGCCTGGAGTGTTGCCGGGACTGACTATGGCTACACCTTC CAWSVAGTDYGYTF
TRBJ2-7 NA TRBV5-1 TRBD1 TGCGCCAGCAGCCGGGGGACAGGGAACCAGCAGTACTTC CASSRGTGNQQYF
TRBJ2-7 NA TRBV20-1 TRBD2 TGCAGTGCTAGAGCTGACGATCGGACTAGCGGGGCCTACGAGCAGTACTTC CSARADDRTSGAYEQYF
TRBJ1-1 NA TRBV16 TRBD1 TGTGCCAGCACCTACAGGGGAGGGAACACTGAAGCTTTCTTT CASTYRGGNTEAFF
TRBJ1-2 NA TRBV9 NA TGTGCCAGCAGCGTAGAGGGCAGGTCGGACTTAGGCTACACCTTC CASSVEGRSDLGYTF
TRBJ2-5 NA TRBV12-3/TRBV12-4 TRBD2 TGTGCCAGCAGTCGAGTCGGGGGGGGAGAGACCCAGTACTTC CASSRVGGGETQYF
TRBJ1-1 few TRBV7-2 NA TGTGCCAGCAGCCCGTTTACAGAGAACACTGAAGCTTTCTTT CASSPFTENTEAFF
TRBJ2-1 NA TRBV7-2 TRBD1 TGTGCCTGCAGCCTTAGTGACAGGGTCTGGGAGCAGTTCTTC CACSLSDRVWEQFF
TRBJ2-5 many TRBV5-6 NA TGTGCCAGCAGCTTTTTTCGTAGCGGAGAGACCCAGTACTTC CASSFFRSGETQYF
TRBJ1-4 NA TRBV7-2 TRBD1 TGTGGCAGCAGCCTAGGGAGGGGGCGGAGGGAAAAACTGTTTTTT CGSSLGRGRREKLFF
TRBJ2-7 many TRBV5-1 NA TGCGCCAGCAGCCCGGAGGGGGGGGCTCACTACTTC CASSPEGGAHYF
TRBJ2-7 many TRBV7-9 TRBD1 TGTGCCAGCAGCCACGACAGGGCCCCCTACGAGCAGTACTTC CASSHDRAPYEQYF
TRBJ2-3 NA TRBV9 TRBD1 TGTGCCAGCAGTGAAGGGACAGGGGGAGATACGCAGTATTTT CASSEGTGGDTQYF
TRBJ2-3 NA TRBV12-3/TRBV12-4 TRBD2 TGTGCCAGCAGTCAGCCGAGCGGGGGGACAACAGATACGCAGTATTTT CASSQPSGGTTDTQYF
TRBJ1-4 NA TRBV6-1 TRBD1 TGTGCCAGCAGCGCTCGACAGGGAGTTGATGAAAAACTGTTTTTT CASSARQGVDEKLFF
TRBJ2-4 many TRBV5-1 TRBD1 TGCGCCAGCAGCTTGGCCGGCGGTGGACCAGGGGGCTCCCAAAACATTCAGTACTTC CASSLAGGGPGGSQNIQYF
TRBJ2-2 NA TRBV7-8 NA TGTGCCAGCAGCCCAATGGGCGGATATGGGACCGGGGAGCTGTTTTTT CASSPMGGYGTGELFF
TRBJ1-1 many TRBV20-1 NA TGCAGTGCTAGAGTAGGGGGAACTGAAGCTTTCTTT CSARVGGTEAFF
TRBJ2-5 many TRBV6-1 NA TGTGCCAGCAGCCTCTTGACAGCTCCGGCGGAGACCCAGTACTTC CASSLLTAPAETQYF
TRBJ1-2 few TRBV5-1 NA TGCGCCAGCAGCTTGGGCGGTTGGGGGGATCCCTATGGCTACACCTTC CASSLGGWGDPYGYTF
TRBJ2-7 many TRBV20-1 TRBD1 TGCAGTGCCGCCTACGGTACAGGGGACGAGCAGTACTTC CSAAYGTGDEQYF
TRBJ1-2 few TRBV14 NA TGTGCCAGCAGCCAAGCCCTACAGGGTACGTCGGGCTACACCTTC CASSQALQGTSGYTF